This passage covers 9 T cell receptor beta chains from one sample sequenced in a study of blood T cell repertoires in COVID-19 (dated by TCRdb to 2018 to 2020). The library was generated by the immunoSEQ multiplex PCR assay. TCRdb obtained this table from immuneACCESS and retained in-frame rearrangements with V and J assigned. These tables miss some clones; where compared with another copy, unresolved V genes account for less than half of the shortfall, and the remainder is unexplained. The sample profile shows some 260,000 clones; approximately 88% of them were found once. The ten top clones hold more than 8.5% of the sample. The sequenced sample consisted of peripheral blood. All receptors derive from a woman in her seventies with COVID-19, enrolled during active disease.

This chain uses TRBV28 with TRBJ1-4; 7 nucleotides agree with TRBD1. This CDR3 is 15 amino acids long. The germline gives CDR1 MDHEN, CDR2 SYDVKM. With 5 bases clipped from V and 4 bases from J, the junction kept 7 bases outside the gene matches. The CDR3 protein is CASSLGGTDNEKLFF. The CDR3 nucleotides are TGTGCCAGCAGTCTCGGCGGGACAGATAATGAAAAACTGTTTTTT.

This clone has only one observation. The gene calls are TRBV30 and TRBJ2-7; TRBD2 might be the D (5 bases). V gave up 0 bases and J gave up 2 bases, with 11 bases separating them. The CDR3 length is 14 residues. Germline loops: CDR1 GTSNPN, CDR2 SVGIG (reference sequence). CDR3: CAWSVRGATYEQYF. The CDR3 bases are TGTGCCTGGAGTGTCCGGGGAGCTACCTACGAGCAGTACTTC. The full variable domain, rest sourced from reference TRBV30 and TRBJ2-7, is SQTIHQWPATLVQPVGSPLSLECTVEGTSNPNLYWYRQAAGRGLQLLFYSVGIGQISSEVPQNLSASRPQDRQFILSSKKLLLSDSGFYLCAWSVRGATYEQYFGPGTRLTVT.

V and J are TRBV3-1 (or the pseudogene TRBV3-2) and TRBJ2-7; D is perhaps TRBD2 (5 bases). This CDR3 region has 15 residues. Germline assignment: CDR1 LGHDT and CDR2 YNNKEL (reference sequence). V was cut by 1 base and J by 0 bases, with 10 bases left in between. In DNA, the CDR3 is TGTGCCAGCAGCCAAGTGACCGGAGGCTCCTACGAGCAGTACTTC. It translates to CASSQVTGGSYEQYF.

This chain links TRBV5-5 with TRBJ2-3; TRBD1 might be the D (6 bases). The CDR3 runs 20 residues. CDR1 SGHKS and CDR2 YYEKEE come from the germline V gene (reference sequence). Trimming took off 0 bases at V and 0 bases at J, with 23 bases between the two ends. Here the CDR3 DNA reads TGTGCCAGCAGCTTGGCCCAGGGACAAGATTTACTATCTAGCACAGATACGCAGTATTTT. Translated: CASSLAQGQDLLSSTDTQYF.

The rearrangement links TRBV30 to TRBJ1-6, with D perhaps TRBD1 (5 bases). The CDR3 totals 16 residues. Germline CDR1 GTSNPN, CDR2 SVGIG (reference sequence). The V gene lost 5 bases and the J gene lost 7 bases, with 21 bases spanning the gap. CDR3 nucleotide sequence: TGTGCCTGGGGCATGGGGCGGACCTCCCTAAATTCACCCCTCCACTTT. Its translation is CAWGMGRTSLNSPLHF. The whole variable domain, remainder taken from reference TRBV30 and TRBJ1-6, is SQTIHQWPATLVQPVGSPLSLECTVEGTSNPNLYWYRQAAGRGLQLLFYSVGIGQISSEVPQNLSASRPQDRQFILSSKKLLLSDSGFYLCAWGMGRTSLNSPLHFGNGTRLTVT.

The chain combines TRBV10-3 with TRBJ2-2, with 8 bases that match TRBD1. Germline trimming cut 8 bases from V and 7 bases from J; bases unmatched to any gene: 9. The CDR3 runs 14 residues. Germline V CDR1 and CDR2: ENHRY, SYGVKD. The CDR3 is CAIGQGAEDGELFF. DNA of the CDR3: TGTGCCATCGGGCAGGGGGCGGAGGACGGGGAGCTGTTTTTT.

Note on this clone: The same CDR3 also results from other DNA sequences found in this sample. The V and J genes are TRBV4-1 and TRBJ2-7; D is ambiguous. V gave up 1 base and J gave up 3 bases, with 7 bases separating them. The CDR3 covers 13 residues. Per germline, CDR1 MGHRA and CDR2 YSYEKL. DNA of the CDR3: TGCGCCAGCAGCCAAGCCAACAGCTACGAGCAGTACTTC. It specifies CASSQANSYEQYF.

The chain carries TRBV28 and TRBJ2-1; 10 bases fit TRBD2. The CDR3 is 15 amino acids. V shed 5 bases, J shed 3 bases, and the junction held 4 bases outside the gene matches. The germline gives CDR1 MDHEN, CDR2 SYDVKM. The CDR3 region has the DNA TGTGCCAGCAGTCCCCCTAGCGGGAGCTACAATGAGCAGTTCTTC. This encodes CASSPPSGSYNEQFF.

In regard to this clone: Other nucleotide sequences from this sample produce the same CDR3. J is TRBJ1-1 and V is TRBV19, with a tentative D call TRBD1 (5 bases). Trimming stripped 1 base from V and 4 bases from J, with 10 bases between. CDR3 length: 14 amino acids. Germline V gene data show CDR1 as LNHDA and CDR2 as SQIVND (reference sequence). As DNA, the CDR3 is TGTGCCAGTAGTATAGGGGGGGTTGGCACTGAAGCTTTCTTT. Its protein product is CASSIGGVGTEAFF.